The source of this T cell receptor beta chain is a study of somatic mutations in cytotoxic T cells in rheumatoid arthritis. On the study more broadly: Sorted by flow to nearly 100% purity were some V beta antibody-stained T-cell populations, including V beta1+ cells sequenced for TCRB.

Trimming shortened V by 1 base and J by 6 bases, and 13 bases separated the two germline ends. Per the germline V gene, CDR1 is SQVTM and CDR2 is ANQGSEA. The CDR3 loop spans 13 amino acids. Here immunoSEQ multiplex PCR was the method, and the copy in TCRdb shows in-frame clones only, minus some. The sample lists about 14,000 clones; more than 75% were seen once. Broader study findings: With fewer than 85 patients examined, fewer than 10 had a largest CD8+ clone exceeding 20% of CD8+ cells. The identity of the antigens targeted by the expanded CD8+ clones remained unknown.

Comments on this clone: The antigen remains unidentified.

The specimen was CD8+ T cells sorted from blood. This clonotype was obtained from an adult with rheumatoid arthritis. The V call is TRBV29-1, the J call TRBJ2-7; D is uncertain. The CDR3, as DNA: TGCAGCGTTGAAGGGACGGCTCCGGGCGAGCAGTACTTC. Its protein is CSVEGTAPGEQYF.